In its sample, the clone carrying this TCR beta chain was seen many times. The target antigen is unknown. The data were obtained in a study of molecular identifiers for immune sequencing clone quantification. Study observations and caveats: Over 99% of CMV-specific effector molecules, but under 1% of naive ones, were in clones above 20 copies.

TCRdb re-derived calls from the PCR reads in MiXCR, one entry per CDR3 protein. Among about 320,000 distinct CDR3 sequences listed, roughly a fifth were seen once. The V gene's germline CDR1 is SGHDN and CDR2 FVKESK. Trimming cost V 4 bases and J 4 bases, with 16 bases left between them. The length of the CDR3 is 15 residues. In the sort, naive CD8 T cells were defined as CD8+CD4-CCR7+CD45RA+. This chain joins TRBV14 and TRBJ1-2; D remains ambiguous. Sequenced input: naive CD8+ T cells from blood, with Jurkat cell RNA spiked in. Subset: FACS-sorted CD8+CD4-CCR7+CD45RA+ naive T cells. This clonotype was obtained from a human donor in good health. Some libraries in this study had Jurkat cell RNA spiked in. The CDR3 DNA follows: TGTGCCAGCAGCCGAGTGGCAGGTGTTGCCTATGGCTACACCTTC. Protein sequence: CASSRVAGVAYGYTF.